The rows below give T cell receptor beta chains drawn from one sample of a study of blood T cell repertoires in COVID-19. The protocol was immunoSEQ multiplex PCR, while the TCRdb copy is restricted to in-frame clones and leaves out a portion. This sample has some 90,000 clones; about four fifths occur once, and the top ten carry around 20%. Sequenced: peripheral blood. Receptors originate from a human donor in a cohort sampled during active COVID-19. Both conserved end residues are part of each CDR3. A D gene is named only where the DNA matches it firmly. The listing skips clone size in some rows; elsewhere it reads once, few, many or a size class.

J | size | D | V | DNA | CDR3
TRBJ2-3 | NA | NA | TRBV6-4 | TGTGCCAGCAGCGCCCGGTTGGCCCGAGGCGCAGATACGCAGTATTTT | CASSARLARGADTQYF
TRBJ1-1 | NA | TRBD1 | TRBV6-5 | TGTGCCAGCAGCCAAACCGGGACAGGAACCGAAGCTTTCTTT | CASSQTGTGTEAFF
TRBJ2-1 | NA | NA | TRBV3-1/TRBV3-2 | TGTGCCAGCAGCCAAGATCGCGGCTACGGCAATGAGCAGTTCTTC | CASSQDRGYGNEQFF
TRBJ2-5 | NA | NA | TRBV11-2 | TGTGCCAGCAGCTTAGTCGGCGGACAAGAGACCCAGTACTTC | CASSLVGGQETQYF
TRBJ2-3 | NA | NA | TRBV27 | TGTGCCAGCAGTTTCCGAACTAGCAGCACAGATACGCAGTATTTT | CASSFRTSSTDTQYF
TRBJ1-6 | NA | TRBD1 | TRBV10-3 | TGTGCCATCAGTGAAGGGACAGGGGATAATTCACCCCTCCACTTT | CAISEGTGDNSPLHF
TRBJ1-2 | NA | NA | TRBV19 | TGTGCCAGTAGTATAACATACAGAGACTATGGCTACACCTTC | CASSITYRDYGYTF
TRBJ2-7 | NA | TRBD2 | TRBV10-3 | TGTGCCATCAGTGGGGGTAGCGGGAGCTCCTACGAGCAGTACTTC | CAISGGSGSSYEQYF
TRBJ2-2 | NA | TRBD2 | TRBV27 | TGTGCCAGCCTTGGACTAGCCTACACCGGGGAGCTGTTTTTT | CASLGLAYTGELFF
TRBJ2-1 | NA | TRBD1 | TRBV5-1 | TGCGCCAGCAGCTTGGGGTCAGGGGGATCCTACAATGAGCAGTTCTTC | CASSLGSGGSYNEQFF
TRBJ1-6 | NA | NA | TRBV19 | TGTGCCAGTAGTATTGCGGGGCCCGGGTCACCCCTCCACTTT | CASSIAGPGSPLHF
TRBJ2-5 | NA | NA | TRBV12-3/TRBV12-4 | TGTGCCAGCAGTTTCGGTGGGAGAGAGACCCAGTACTTC | CASSFGGRETQYF
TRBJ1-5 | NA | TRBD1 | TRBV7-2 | TGTGCCAGCAGCTTAGCGGGACAGGGGGCCTTTCAGCCCCAGCATTTT | CASSLAGQGAFQPQHF
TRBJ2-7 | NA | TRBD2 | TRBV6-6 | TGTGCCAGCACCCGGACTAGCGGGGGGTCTAGTGGAGAGCAGTACTTC | CASTRTSGGSSGEQYF
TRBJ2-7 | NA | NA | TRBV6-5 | TGTGCCAGCAGCCGACTGGAGCAGTACTTC | CASSRLEQYF
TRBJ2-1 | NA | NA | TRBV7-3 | TGTGCCAGCAGCCGCGGGGACTTTTATGAGCAGTTCTTC | CASSRGDFYEQFF
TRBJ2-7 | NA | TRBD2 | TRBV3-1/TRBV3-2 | TGTGCCAGCAGCCAAAGTAGCGGGTGGAACTACGAGCAGTACTTC | CASSQSSGWNYEQYF
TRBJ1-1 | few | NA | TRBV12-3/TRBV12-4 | TGTGCCAGCAGTTCACAGGAGAACACTGAAGCTTTCTTT | CASSSQENTEAFF
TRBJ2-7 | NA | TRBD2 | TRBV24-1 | TGTGCCACCAGTGGTGGGGGGACTAGCGGTTACGAGCAGTACTTC | CATSGGGTSGYEQYF
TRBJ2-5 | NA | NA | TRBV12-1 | TGTGCCAGCAGCTGGGGACTAGCCTCCTCAGCTTTAGAGACCCAGTACTTC | CASSWGLASSALETQYF
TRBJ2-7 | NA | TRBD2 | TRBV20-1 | TGCAGTGCTAGTCGCCCGCTAGCGGGAGCGCGTGAGCAGTACTTC | CSASRPLAGAREQYF
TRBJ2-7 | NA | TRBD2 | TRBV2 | TGTGCCAGCAGTGGGACTAGCGGGACGGAACAGTACTTC | CASSGTSGTEQYF
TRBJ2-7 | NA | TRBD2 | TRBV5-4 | TGTGCCAGCAGCTTGGTTTTGGTCGCTAGCGGGGGCTCCTACGAGCAGTACTTC | CASSLVLVASGGSYEQYF
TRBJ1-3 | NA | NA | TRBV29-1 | TGCAGCGTTGAAGATCCAGTAATGAGGGGAAACACCATATATTTT | CSVEDPVMRGNTIYF
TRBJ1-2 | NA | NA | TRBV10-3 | TGTGCCATCAGTGACGGGGGACTTGACTATGGCTACACCTTC | CAISDGGLDYGYTF
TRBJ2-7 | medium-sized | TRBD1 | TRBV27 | TGTGCCACCGGACAGGGGGGCGAGCAGTACTTC | CATGQGGEQYF
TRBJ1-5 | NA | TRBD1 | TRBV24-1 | TGTGCCACCAGTGACCCTCGGACAGGGCAGCCCCAGCATTTT | CATSDPRTGQPQHF
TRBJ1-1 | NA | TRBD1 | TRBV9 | TGTGCCAGCAGCGCAAGGGACAGGGTGAACACTGAAGCTTTCTTT | CASSARDRVNTEAFF
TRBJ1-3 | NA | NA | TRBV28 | TGTGCCAGCAGCCCCGGGGGGGCTTACCTACACTCTGGAAACACCATATATTTT | CASSPGGAYLHSGNTIYF
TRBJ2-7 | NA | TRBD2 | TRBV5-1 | TGCGCCAGCAGCTTAACCGGGGGGGAGTACTTC | CASSLTGGEYF
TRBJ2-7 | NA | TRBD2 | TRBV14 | TGTGCCAGCAGCCCCTGGGGAGCGGGGAGCTCCTACGAGCAGTACTTC | CASSPWGAGSSYEQYF
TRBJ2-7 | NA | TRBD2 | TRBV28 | TGTGCCAGCAGTTTGCGGGGACTAAATTACGAGCAGTACTTC | CASSLRGLNYEQYF
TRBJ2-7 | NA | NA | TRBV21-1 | TGTGCCAGTGACTTACAGGGGGCCTGGGTATCCTACGAGCAGTACTTC | CASDLQGAWVSYEQYF
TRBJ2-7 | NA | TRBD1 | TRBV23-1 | TGCGCCAGCAGTCAACCGGAAGAACCGGGACAGGGACCCTACGAGCAGTACTTC | CASSQPEEPGQGPYEQYF
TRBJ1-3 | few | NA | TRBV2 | TGTGCCAGCGGGGCGAGCGGAAACACCATATATTTT | CASGASGNTIYF
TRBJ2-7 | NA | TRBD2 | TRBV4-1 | TGCGCCAGCAGCCAACATTACTCCGGGACTAGAGGCTACGAGCAGTACTTC | CASSQHYSGTRGYEQYF
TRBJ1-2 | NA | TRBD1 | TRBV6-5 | TGTGCCAGCAGTTACGATCAGGGGGCCGGCTACACCTTC | CASSYDQGAGYTF
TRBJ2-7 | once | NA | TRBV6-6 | TGTGCCAGCAGTCCCGACGGGTTCTCCTACGAGCAGTACTTC | CASSPDGFSYEQYF
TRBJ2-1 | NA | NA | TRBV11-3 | TGTGCCAGCAGTCGGACATTGGGCTATGAGCAGTTCTTC | CASSRTLGYEQFF
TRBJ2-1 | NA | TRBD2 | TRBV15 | TGTGCCACCAGCAGAGAGAGAGGACTAGCGGGAGTGTATGAGCAGTTCTTC | CATSRERGLAGVYEQFF
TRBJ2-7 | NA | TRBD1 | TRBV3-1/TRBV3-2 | TGTGCCAGCAGCACTCCGACAGGGCTCTCTACGAAGCAGTACTTC | CASSTPTGLSTKQYF
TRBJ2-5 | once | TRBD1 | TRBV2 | TGTGCCAGCAGTGGCCTGGGACAGGGAATGAGGGAGGCCCAAGAGACCCAGTACTTC | CASSGLGQGMREAQETQYF
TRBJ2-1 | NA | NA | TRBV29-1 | TGCAGCGTTGAAGGACGGACTCGAGGGGGTGAGCAGTTCTTC | CSVEGRTRGGEQFF
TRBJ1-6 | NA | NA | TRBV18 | TGTGCCAGCTCACCACCGAACAGGCAGGCATCACCCCTCCACTTT | CASSPPNRQASPLHF
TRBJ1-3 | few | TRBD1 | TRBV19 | TGTGCCAGTAGTCTCCTGGACAGGGCTGGAAACACCATATATTTT | CASSLLDRAGNTIYF
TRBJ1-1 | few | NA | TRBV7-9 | TGTGCCAGCAGCTTACGACAGCTTGAAGCTTTCTTT | CASSLRQLEAFF
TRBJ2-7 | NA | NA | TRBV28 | TGTGCCAGCAGTTTTGCGGACAGTCCTGCCGAGCAGTACTTC | CASSFADSPAEQYF
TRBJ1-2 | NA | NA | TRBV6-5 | TGTGCCAGCAGGGGGAGGGGAAGTGGCTACACCTTC | CASRGRGSGYTF
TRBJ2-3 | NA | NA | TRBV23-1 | TGCGCCAGCAGTCAATCGGGAGGTAATACGCAGTATTTT | CASSQSGGNTQYF
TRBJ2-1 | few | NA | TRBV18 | TGTGCCAGCTCACCGTTCAGGGCCCTGGGCAATGAGCAGTTCTTC | CASSPFRALGNEQFF
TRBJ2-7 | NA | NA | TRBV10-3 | TGTGCCATCAGTGAGTCTGGAGGGAAGGCCTACGAGCAGTACTTC | CAISESGGKAYEQYF
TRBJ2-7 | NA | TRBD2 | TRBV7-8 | TGTGCCAGCAGCTTGGGACTAGCTGCAACCGAGCAGTACTTC | CASSLGLAATEQYF
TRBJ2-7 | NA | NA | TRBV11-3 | TGTGCCAGCAGCTTATCACACGGGGTCGAGCAGTACTTC | CASSLSHGVEQYF
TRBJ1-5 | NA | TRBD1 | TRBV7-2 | TGTGCCAGCAGCTCCCAATCTACAGGGGATCAGCCCCAGCATTTT | CASSSQSTGDQPQHF
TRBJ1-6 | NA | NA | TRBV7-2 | TGTGCCAGCAGCCCCCAATCACGGGCGGGAGGCTCACCCCTCCACTTT | CASSPQSRAGGSPLHF
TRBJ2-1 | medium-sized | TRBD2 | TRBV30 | TGTGCCTGGGCCGGACTAGCGGACTACAATGAGCAGTTCTTC | CAWAGLADYNEQFF
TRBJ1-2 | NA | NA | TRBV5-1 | TGCGCCAGCAGCGCTCAGACAGAGTACTATGGCTACACCTTC | CASSAQTEYYGYTF
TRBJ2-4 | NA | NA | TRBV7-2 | TGTGCCAGCAGCTCCGGACGGGGAAACATTCAGTACTTC | CASSSGRGNIQYF
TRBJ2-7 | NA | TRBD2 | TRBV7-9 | TGTGCCAGCAGCTCCGGACTAGCGGGGTACGAGCAGTACTTC | CASSSGLAGYEQYF
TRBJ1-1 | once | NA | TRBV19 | TGTGCCAGTAGTATAGGCGGGCCTCTAGGGACTGAAGCTTTCTTT | CASSIGGPLGTEAFF